The text below deals with one T cell receptor (beta chain). No cognate antigen has been identified for it. Base qualities are not at hand, and no much larger clone is one base apart. From the germline V gene (reference sequence), CDR1 is LNHDA and CDR2 is SQIVND. Compared with germline, V lacks 11 bases and J lacks 8 bases; bases without a gene match: 8. The CDR3 has 13 amino acids, counting the end cysteine and phenylalanine. Kept here is only the CDR3 DNA, which spans 39 bases and is read in frame from base 1. The immunoSEQ Assay was the method used to sequence TCRbeta CDR3 regions. After extraction, genomic DNA underwent amplification by bias-controlled multiplex PCR, followed by high-throughput sequencing. Per the authors' processing: To quantify the absolute abundance of every unique TCRbeta CDR3 region, sequences were collapsed and filtered. T cell fraction was estimated by normalizing TCRbeta template counts to usable DNA, with usable DNA measured through amplification of reference genes found in all nucleated cells. Repertoire TCRs were annotated as SARS-CoV-2-specific when V gene, CDR3 amino acid sequence and J gene were exactly matched to a known reactive TCR set. MIRA supplied the reference SARS-CoV-2 TCR set, which was filtered for enrichment in COVID-19-positive ImmuneCODE repertoires so that public or cross-reactive TCRs were removed. Drawing on the MIRA antigens, annotated TCRs were analysed further at the level of specific ORF or position within ORF. Depth was the summed frequency of annotated unique rearrangements, while breadth was defined as annotated unique rearrangements over total unique productive rearrangements. TCR breadth was compared between groups using two-sided Wilcoxon rank-sum tests. Held by TCRdb, this immuneACCESS table contains in-frame sequences only and omits some clones. Under half of the omission traces to an unresolved V gene where checked; the cause of the rest is unknown. V, J and clone size reflect that table, while D and trimming were determined from the DNA. Within this sample are approximately 460,000 clones, with approximately 90% of them counted one time only. Of the sample, under 2% is held by the ten largest clones.

The entry originates in a study of Ad26.COV2.S vaccination and SARS-CoV-2 variants (dated by TCRdb to 2020 to 2022). Describing the broader study: Donors in the vaccine arm were drawn from COV1001, a multicentre, randomized, double-blind, placebo-controlled phase I-IIa trial testing Ad26.COV2.S in healthy adults. Ad26.COV2.S was given intramuscularly at 5x10^10 or 1x10^11 viral particles, as a single shot or as two shots 56 days apart. The specificity and breadth of SARS-CoV-2-reactive T cell receptors after Ad26.COV2.S vaccination were assessed by TCRbeta repertoire sequencing. The TCR-sequenced set comprised about 32 samples: about 19 Ad26.COV2.S vaccine recipients, 5 placebo recipients and 8 SARS-CoV-2 convalescent individuals. Trial participants were randomized into five groups of five, in which low-dose or high-dose Ad26.COV2.S was given once or twice, or placebo was given on both occasions. Investigators remained blinded to trial group allocation during experiments and outcome assessment. The paper's findings and limits, for the study overall: Comparable non-spike TCR breadth was observed between vaccine and placebo recipients, consistent with only spike being contained in the vaccine. Spike-specific TCR breadth was higher in Ad26.COV2.S recipients than in placebo recipients (P = 0.0014). It was noted by the authors that total T cell responses may have been underestimated by the TCR breadth and depth analyses. After vaccination, substantial breadth of spike-specific CD8+ and CD4+ T cell responses was reported. The study lacked the statistical power to compare responses across vaccine doses or regimens.

In light of the paper, this sample's treatment or condition label describes: over 15 received Ad26.COV2.S at low or high dose, single or two shots; 5 received placebo; per-sample allocation not given. Repertoires of vaccine and placebo recipients were sequenced from samples taken on day 63 after the first injection. Between 29 July and 7 August 2020, Cohort 1b enrolled 20 to 30 adults aged 18-55 years at one site in Boston, USA. Ad26.COV2.S was a replication-incompetent adenovirus type 26 vector expressing a prefusion-stabilized SARS-CoV-2 spike protein from the original Wuhan strain. Sequencing used peripheral blood, obtained in a trial of Ad26.COV2.S vaccine versus placebo. The receptor was isolated from a person between 18 and 59 years old who received the Ad26.COV2.S COVID-19 vaccine or a placebo. The rearrangement joined TRBV19 to TRBJ1-6, with 8 central nucleotides matching TRBD1. At the DNA level, the sequence is TGTGCCTCAAATGACAGGGGTTATTCACCCCTCCACTTT. It is translated as CASNDRGYSPLHF.